This TCR beta chain was captured by sequencing in a study of T-cell reconstitution after alpha-beta-depleted transplantation in children. For TCRbeta, the library was prepared with unique molecular identifiers. TCRdb processed the PCR reads anew with MiXCR; each CDR3 protein has one entry. The sample consists of approximately 270,000 distinct CDR3 sequences, 9.9% of them appearing once. This clonotype was recorded at least ten times. CDR3 size: 15 residues. V gave up 5 bases and J gave up 3 bases; unmatched junction bases: 6. CDR1 is SGHTA and CDR2 is FQGTGA in the germline V gene. This sequence joins TRBV7-3 and TRBJ2-2; 7 nucleotides match TRBD1. The TCR was taken from a human donor who donated a stem cell graft to a child with SCID. This specimen was PBMCs from the stem cell graft donor, taken from the stem cell graft. For the CDR3, the DNA is TGTGCCAGCAGCCGCTCCGGGACAGACACCGGGGAGCTGTTTTTT. As protein: CASSRSGTDTGELFF.